A single sample gave rise to the 27 T cell receptor beta chains below, sequenced in a study of blood T cells in healthy people across ages. PCR was performed a second time for roughly 7 to 12 cycles using a sample-barcoded 5' primer and a J-beta primer mix. One entry per CDR3 protein results from TCRdb running MiXCR on the 5' RACE reads. The sample yields about 680,000 distinct CDR3 sequences, over 45% seen once. The sequenced sample was blood. The receptors stem from a woman in her sixties or seventies in good health.

The J gene is TRBJ2-1, the V gene TRBV7-2; D perhaps matches TRBD2 (6 bases). CDR1 and CDR2 (germline): SGHTA, FQGNSA. Deletions cut 0 bases from V and 9 bases from J, with 12 bases between. The CDR3 has 14 residues. The CDR3 is CASSLAGGASEQFF. The CDR3 DNA sequence: TGTGCCAGCAGCTTAGCGGGAGGTGCGAGTGAGCAGTTCTTC.

This chain links TRBV2 with TRBJ2-7; D is unresolved. The germline V gene encodes CDR1 SNHLY and CDR2 FYNNEI. The CDR3 loop spans 14 amino acids. V was trimmed by 6 bases and J by 0 bases, leaving 12 bases between them. CDR3 residues: CASRIVLSSYEQYF. The DNA of the CDR3 is TGTGCCAGCAGAATTGTATTAAGCTCCTACGAGCAGTACTTC.

V gene TRBV2 combines with J gene TRBJ2-1; TRBD2 agrees at 12 bases. Looked up from germline, CDR1 is SNHLY and CDR2 is FYNNEI. The CDR3 runs to 17 residues. With 4 bases clipped from V and 7 bases from J, the junction kept 11 bases outside the gene matches. The chain's CDR3 is CASSGVWLAGGGNEQFF. CDR3 coding DNA: TGTGCCAGCAGTGGAGTTTGGCTAGCGGGAGGGGGTAATGAGCAGTTCTTC.

This chain links TRBV15 with TRBJ2-7; D gene uncertain. The CDR3 consists of 18 residues. V was cut by 1 base and J by 0 bases, with 19 bases left in between. Germline V CDR1 and CDR2: LNHNV, YYDKDF (reference sequence). CDR3 nucleotide sequence: TGTGCCACCAGCAGAGTTTCCAGTGGGCAGCCCGACTCCTACGAGCAGTACTTC. It encodes CATSRVSSGQPDSYEQYF.

V and J are TRBV10-3 and TRBJ2-1, with a weak D call TRBD1 (6 bases). This CDR3 spans 14 amino acids. Germline CDR1 and CDR2: ENHRY and SYGVKD. Trimming removed 3 bases from V and 12 bases from J, with 18 bases in between. The CDR3 sequence is CAISDPGTSQRQFF. The CDR3 nucleotides are TGTGCCATCAGTGACCCCGGGACATCTCAGAGGCAGTTCTTC.

The chain carries TRBV5-1 and TRBJ1-2; 8 bases agree with TRBD1. The V gene's germline CDR1 is SGHRS and CDR2 YFSETQ. The junction had 3 bases not matched to a gene; V was cut back by 2 bases and J by 3 bases. This CDR3 has 14 amino acids. The CDR3 region has the DNA TGCGCCAGCAGCTTCGGGACAGGAGACTATGGCTACACCTTC. Protein product: CASSFGTGDYGYTF.

The chain uses TRBV6-2 or TRBV6-3 and TRBJ2-7; D unclear. The CDR3 runs 15 residues. V was shortened by 5 bases and J by 0 bases, with 14 bases between the two germline ends. Germline V CDR1 and CDR2: MNHEY, SVGEGT. CDR3 in DNA: TGTGCCAGCAGTAGGACGGGCAAAAGCTCCTACGAGCAGTACTTC. Translating it yields CASSRTGKSSYEQYF.

The gene calls are TRBV20-1 and TRBJ2-1; 10 bases line up with TRBD2. CDR3 size: 16 residues. Germline values: CDR1 DFQATT, CDR2 SNEGSKA (reference sequence). Germline trimming cut 8 bases from V and 9 bases from J; bases unmatched to any gene: 19. This CDR3 is CSPTHPQAGGPVEQFF. The CDR3 DNA sequence: TGCAGTCCAACTCATCCCCAAGCGGGAGGGCCGGTTGAGCAGTTCTTC.

This chain joins TRBV7-2 and TRBJ2-3; TRBD1 agrees at 7 bases. The CDR3 contains 17 residues. After removal of 2 bases from V and 3 bases from J, the junction contained 11 bases not matched to a gene. CDR1 is SGHTA, CDR2 FQGNSA, per germline. The DNA of the CDR3 is TGTGCCAGCAGCTTACTCCCGACAGGGAGCGGTACAGATACGCAGTATTTT. It translates to CASSLLPTGSGTDTQYF.

This clonotype has a handful of counts. V usage is TRBV7-9 and J usage is TRBJ1-6, with no clear D. The V end lost 2 bases, the J end lost 9 bases, and 11 bases lay between the germline ends. Per germline, CDR1 SEHNR and CDR2 FQNEAQ (reference sequence). The CDR3 consists of 14 residues. The CDR3 spells CASSLRGDTSPLHF. Here the CDR3 DNA reads TGTGCCAGCAGCTTACGGGGTGATACTTCACCCCTCCACTTT.

This clonotype occurred a few times. The chain recombines TRBV4-2 with TRBJ2-7, with 11 bases identical to TRBD2. The ends lost 4 bases at V and 4 bases at J; junction bases unmatched: 6. This CDR3 has 15 amino acids. Germline V gives CDR1 LGHNA, CDR2 YNFKEQ. The CDR3 region has the DNA TGTGCCAGCAGCCCACGACTAGCGGGGCTTTACGAGCAGTACTTC. This sequence encodes CASSPRLAGLYEQYF.

This clonotype showed up just once. This chain connects TRBV20-1 to TRBJ2-5, with 8 bases matching TRBD2. CDR3 size: 14 residues. Germline V gene sequence: CDR1 DFQATT, CDR2 SNEGSKA (reference sequence). Trimming cost V 4 bases and J 5 bases; bases outside gene matches: 9. In nucleotides, the CDR3 is TGCAGTGCTACGAGCGGGAGCATGGGGGAGACCCAGTACTTC. Its translation: CSATSGSMGETQYF.

The chain employs TRBV28 and TRBJ2-3; D remains unclear. Trimming took 5 bases from V and 2 from J, leaving 11 bases between them. The germline V gene has CDR1 MDHEN and CDR2 SYDVKM. CDR3 length: 14 residues. This CDR3 reads CASSLKLYTDTQYF. The CDR3, as DNA: TGTGCCAGCAGTCTAAAACTTTACACAGATACGCAGTATTTT.

This chain uses TRBV20-1 with TRBJ2-7; 11 bases match TRBD1. Germline V lookup: CDR1 DFQATT, CDR2 SNEGSKA (reference sequence). CDR3 size: 17 residues. V dropped 0 bases and J dropped 0; count of bases not matched to a gene: 7. CDR3 nucleotide sequence: TGCAGTGCTAGAGATCCCAGGACAGGGGGCCACTCCTACGAGCAGTACTTC. It is translated as CSARDPRTGGHSYEQYF.

The V and J genes are TRBV7-9 and TRBJ2-7; 7 bases fit TRBD1. This CDR3 has 17 amino acids. V lost 0 bases and J lost 4; bases outside the gene matches: 12. Germline values: CDR1 SEHNR, CDR2 FQNEAQ (reference sequence). CDR3 in DNA: TGTGCCAGCAGCTTAGCCTTCCGACAGGGTACAGGGTACGAGCAGTACTTC. Translated: CASSLAFRQGTGYEQYF.

V usage is TRBV5-1 and J usage is TRBJ1-6, with a possible D match to TRBD1 (5 bases). V lost 4 bases and J 7 bases, leaving 18 bases between the germline ends. The CDR3 sequence is 16 residues long. CDR1 is SGHRS, CDR2 YFSETQ, per germline. CDR3 coding DNA: TGCGCCAGCAGCCCGGACGGGGCAGGTTGGAATTCACCCCTCCACTTT. This codes for CASSPDGAGWNSPLHF.

This chain connects TRBV5-1 to TRBJ2-3; D may be TRBD1 or TRBD2 (5 bases each). The CDR3 covers 15 residues. V gave up 3 bases and J gave up 0 bases, with 11 bases separating them. Germline CDR1 SGHRS, CDR2 YFSETQ. The CDR3 DNA reads TGCGCCAGCAGCTGGGACCATCCGAGCACAGATACGCAGTATTTT. Translating gives CASSWDHPSTDTQYF.

The chain couples TRBV28 to TRBJ2-5; D remains ambiguous. Looked up from germline, CDR1 is MDHEN and CDR2 is SYDVKM. The V end was cut by 5 bases, the J end by 11 bases, with 18 bases between. This CDR3 has 13 residues. The CDR3 region is CASSLSLVNEQYF. For the CDR3, the DNA is TGTGCCAGCAGTCTCTCGCTAGTTAATGAGCAGTACTTC.

The chain uses TRBV6-5 and TRBJ2-1; 7 bases align to TRBD2. This CDR3 contains 18 residues. Germline loops: CDR1 MNHEY, CDR2 SVGAGI. After removal of 0 bases from V and 7 bases from J, the junction contained 15 bases not matched to a gene. CDR3 sequence (DNA): TGTGCCAGCAGTTACTCATACGGGACTACCCGAACTAATAATGAGCAGTTCTTC. It yields the protein CASSYSYGTTRTNNEQFF.

This clonotype was seen many times. This chain joins TRBV20-1 and TRBJ2-3; D not certain. The germline gives CDR1 DFQATT, CDR2 SNEGSKA (reference sequence). This CDR3 is 13 amino acids long. The V gene lost 3 bases and the J gene lost 2 bases, with 9 bases spanning the gap. The CDR3 nucleotides read TGCAGTGCTAGGGAACCGAACACAGATACGCAGTATTTT. As protein: CSAREPNTDTQYF.

This clonotype was seen a few times. The CDR3 bases are TGTGCCAGCAGCCAAGGGACTAGCGGGACTAATGAGCAGTTCTTC. Protein: CASSQGTSGTNEQFF. This chain connects TRBV3-1 to TRBJ2-1; TRBD2 agrees at 12 bases. There are 15 residues in the CDR3. V shed 1 base and J 7 bases; nucleotides not matched to a gene: 2. CDR1 and CDR2 from the germline V gene are LGHDT and YNNKEL (reference sequence).

The CDR3: CASSTIQGDGNQPQHF. CDR3 bases: TGTGCCAGCAGCACGATTCAGGGGGACGGCAATCAGCCCCAGCATTTT. The chain is built from TRBV12-3 or TRBV12-4 and TRBJ1-5; 7 nucleotides agree with TRBD1. The CDR3 extends over 16 amino acids. Germline trimming cut 6 bases from V and 2 bases from J; bases unmatched to any gene: 10.

In its sample, this clonotype was seen a few times. This sequence joins TRBV9 and TRBJ1-1, with D unclear. Germline loops: CDR1 SGDLS, CDR2 YYNGEE. Trimming shortened V by 2 bases and J by 1 base, and 6 bases separated the two germline ends. This CDR3 comprises 13 residues. CDR3 sequence reads: CASSVTKNTEAFF. In DNA, the CDR3 is TGTGCCAGCAGCGTCACGAAGAACACTGAAGCTTTCTTT.

This clonotype was picked up a small number of times. The chain links TRBV20-1 to TRBJ2-1; D not resolved. Trimming removed 6 bases from V and 3 bases from J, with 9 bases in between. This CDR3 region has 12 residues. Germline CDR1 DFQATT, CDR2 SNEGSKA (reference sequence). CDR3 residues: CSATDFYNEQFF. The CDR3 nucleotides are TGCAGTGCCACTGATTTCTACAATGAGCAGTTCTTC.

This chain connects TRBV5-6 to TRBJ2-3; D is ambiguous. The CDR3 contains 15 residues. Looked up from germline, CDR1 is SGHDT and CDR2 is YYEEEE. The V end was cut by 3 bases, the J end by 5 bases, with 16 bases between. The CDR3 spells CASSWALQREDTQYF. The CDR3 DNA follows: TGTGCCAGCAGCTGGGCCCTGCAAAGGGAAGATACGCAGTATTTT.

This chain links TRBV30 with TRBJ1-2; TRBD1 aligns across 7 bases. The V segment lost 4 bases and the J segment 7 bases; nucleotides outside the gene matches: 15. The germline gives CDR1 GTSNPN, CDR2 SVGIG (reference sequence). The CDR3 sequence is 15 residues long. This chain's CDR3 is CAWILGEGAPGGYTF. The CDR3, as DNA: TGTGCCTGGATTCTCGGGGAGGGGGCGCCGGGTGGCTACACCTTC.

The chain has TRBV3-1 and TRBJ2-7; 8 positions agree with TRBD2. This CDR3 is 17 amino acids long. Germline CDR1 LGHDT, CDR2 YNNKEL (reference sequence). J lost 0 bases, V lost 4 bases, and 11 bases had no gene match. The CDR3 region is CASSPLGVSGNSYEQYF. CDR3 coding DNA: TGTGCCAGCAGCCCCCTGGGGGTTAGCGGGAACTCCTACGAGCAGTACTTC.